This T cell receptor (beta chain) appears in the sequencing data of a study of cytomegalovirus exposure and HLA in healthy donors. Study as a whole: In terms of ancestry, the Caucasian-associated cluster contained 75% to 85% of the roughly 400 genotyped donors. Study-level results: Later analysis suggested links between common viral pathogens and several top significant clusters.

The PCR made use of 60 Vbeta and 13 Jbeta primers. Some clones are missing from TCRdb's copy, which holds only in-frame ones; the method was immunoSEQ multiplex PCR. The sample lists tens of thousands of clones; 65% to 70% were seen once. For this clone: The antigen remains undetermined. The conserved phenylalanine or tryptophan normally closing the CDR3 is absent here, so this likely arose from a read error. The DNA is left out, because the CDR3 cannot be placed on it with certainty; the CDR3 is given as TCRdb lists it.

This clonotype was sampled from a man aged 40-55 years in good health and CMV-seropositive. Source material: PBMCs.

CDR3 protein: CSAPGTGSS. The chain uses TRBV20-1 and TRBJ1-2; TRBD1, the D gene given by the table, was not confirmed from the DNA. Including both end residues, the CDR3 is 9 amino acids long. In germline, CDR1 is DFQATT, CDR2 SNEGSKA (reference sequence).